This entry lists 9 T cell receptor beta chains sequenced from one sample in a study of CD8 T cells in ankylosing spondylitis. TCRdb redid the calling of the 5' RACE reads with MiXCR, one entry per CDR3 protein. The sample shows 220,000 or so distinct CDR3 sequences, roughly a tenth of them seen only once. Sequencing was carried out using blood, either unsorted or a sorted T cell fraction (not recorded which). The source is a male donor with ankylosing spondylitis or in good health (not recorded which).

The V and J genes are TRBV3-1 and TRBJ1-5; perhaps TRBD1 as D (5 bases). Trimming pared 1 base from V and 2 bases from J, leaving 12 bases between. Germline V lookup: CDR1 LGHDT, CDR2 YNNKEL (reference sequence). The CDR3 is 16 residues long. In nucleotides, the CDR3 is TGTGCCAGCAGCCAAGTAGCAGGGCCCGGCAATCAGCCCCAGCATTTT. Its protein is CASSQVAGPGNQPQHF.

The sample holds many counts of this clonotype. The CDR3 DNA follows: TGTGCCAGCAGCGCACAGGGGGCCCCATACAATGAGCAGTTCTTC. Protein: CASSAQGAPYNEQFF. The rearrangement joins TRBV5-8 to TRBJ2-1, with 9 bases fitting TRBD1. Germline-derived CDR1 and CDR2 are SGHTS and YDEGEE. Germline trimming cut 4 bases from V and 4 bases from J; bases unmatched to any gene: 6. The CDR3 consists of 15 residues. Full variable domain (remainder filled in from reference TRBV5-8 and TRBJ2-1): EAGVTQSPTHLIKTRGQQATLRCSPISGHTSVYWYQQALGLGLQFLLWYDEGEERNRGNFPPRFSGRQFPNYSSELNVNALELEDSALYLCASSAQGAPYNEQFFGPGTRLTVL.

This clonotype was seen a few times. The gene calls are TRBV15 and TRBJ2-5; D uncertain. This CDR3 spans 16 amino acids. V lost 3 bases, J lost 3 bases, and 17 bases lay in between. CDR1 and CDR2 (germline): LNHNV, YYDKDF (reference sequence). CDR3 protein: CATSRKVPDGKETQYF. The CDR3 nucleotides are TGTGCCACCAGCAGGAAAGTCCCCGACGGAAAAGAGACCCAGTACTTC.

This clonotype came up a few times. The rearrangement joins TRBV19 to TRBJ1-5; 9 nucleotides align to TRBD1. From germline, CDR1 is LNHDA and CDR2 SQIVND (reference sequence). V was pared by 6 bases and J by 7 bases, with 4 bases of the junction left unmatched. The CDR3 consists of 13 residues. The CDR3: CASSGTGNQPQHF. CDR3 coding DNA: TGTGCCAGTAGCGGGACAGGGAACCAGCCCCAGCATTTT.

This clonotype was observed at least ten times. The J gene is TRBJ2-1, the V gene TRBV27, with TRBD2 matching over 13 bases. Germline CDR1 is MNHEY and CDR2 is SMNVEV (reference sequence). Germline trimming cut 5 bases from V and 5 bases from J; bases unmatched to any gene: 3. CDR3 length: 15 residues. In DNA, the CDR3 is TGTGCCAGCAGTACTAGCGGGGGGGTCAACAATGAGCAGTTCTTC. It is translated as CASSTSGGVNNEQFF.

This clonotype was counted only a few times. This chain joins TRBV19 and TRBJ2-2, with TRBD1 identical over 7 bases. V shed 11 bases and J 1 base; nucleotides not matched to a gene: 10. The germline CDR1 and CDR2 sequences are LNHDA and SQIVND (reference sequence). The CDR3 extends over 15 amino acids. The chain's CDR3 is CAVRQGVWNTGELFF. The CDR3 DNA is TGTGCCGTAAGACAGGGAGTTTGGAACACCGGGGAGCTGTTTTTT. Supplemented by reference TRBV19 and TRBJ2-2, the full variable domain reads DGGITQSPKYLFRKEGQNVTLSCEQNLNHDAMYWYRQDPGQGLRLIYYSQIVNDFQKGDIAEGYSVSREKKESFPLTVTSAQKNPTAFYLCAVRQGVWNTGELFFGEGSRLTVL.

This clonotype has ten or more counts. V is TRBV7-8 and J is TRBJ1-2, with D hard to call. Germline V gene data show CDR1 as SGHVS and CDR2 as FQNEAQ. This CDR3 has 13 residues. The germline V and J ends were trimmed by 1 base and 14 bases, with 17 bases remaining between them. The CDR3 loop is CASSLGLNGVGTF. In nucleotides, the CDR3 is TGTGCCAGCAGCTTAGGCCTAAACGGGGTCGGGACCTTC. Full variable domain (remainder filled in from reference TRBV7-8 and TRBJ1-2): GAGVSQSPRYKVAKRGQDVALRCDPISGHVSLFWYQQALGQGPEFLTYFQNEAQLDKSGLPSDRFFAERPEGSVSTLKIQRTQQEDSAVYLCASSLGLNGVGTFGSGTRLTVV.

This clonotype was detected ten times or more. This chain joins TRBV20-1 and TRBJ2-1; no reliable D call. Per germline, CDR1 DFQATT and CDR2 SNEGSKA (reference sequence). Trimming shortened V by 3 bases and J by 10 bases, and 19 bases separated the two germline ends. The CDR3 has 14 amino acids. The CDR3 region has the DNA TGCAGTGCTAGGGACCGGGTCTTCTTCGAGGAGCAGTTCTTC. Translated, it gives CSARDRVFFEEQFF.

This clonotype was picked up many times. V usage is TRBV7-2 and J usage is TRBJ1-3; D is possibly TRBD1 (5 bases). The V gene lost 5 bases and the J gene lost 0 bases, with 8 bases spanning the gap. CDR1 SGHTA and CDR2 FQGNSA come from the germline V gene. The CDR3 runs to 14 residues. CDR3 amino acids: CASSPGGSGNTIYF. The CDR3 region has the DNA TGTGCCAGCAGCCCGGGGGGCTCTGGAAACACCATATATTTT.